The present TCR beta chain was sequenced within a study of read filtering for tumor transcriptome and immune sequencing (TCRdb year 2020). In the study overall: The cohort was composed of 17 male and 11 to 15 female patients, with a mean age of approximately 62 years and an age range of roughly 47 to 90. Whole-transcriptome libraries were prepared with the TruSeq RNA Access Library Prep Kit after DNase treatment. By revised international staging, eight or nine patients were R-ISS I, about 16 were R-ISS II and roughly seven were R-ISS III. Per sample, about 3.5 to 10.27 million TCR-region mapped reads were obtained with IR-seq, compared with only roughly 80 to 1273 with RNA-seq. The study compared TCR repertoires from targeted immune repertoire sequencing and bulk whole-transcriptome sequencing run on the same bone marrow samples. As a main aim, a read-filtering strategy for immune repertoire data was addressed, with the specific question being whether clonotypes supported by a single read should be removed.

Inclusive of the bounding cysteine and phenylalanine, the CDR3 is 13 residues long. The DNA shown is the 39-base CDR3, in frame from base 1. CDR1 and CDR2 are read off the germline V gene (reference sequence) as LNHDA and SQIVND. The V and J ends are trimmed by 0 bases and 5 bases, leaving 7 bases between them. TCR libraries were constructed from approximately 360 ng RNA using the Immunoverse kit, and molecular barcoded adaptors covering alpha/delta and beta/gamma chains were employed. TCR library preparation was performed with the same RNA that was used for transcriptome sequencing. TCR libraries were sequenced on an Illumina HiSeq 4000 with 2 x 150 cycles. Processing in the source paper ran as follows. Using MiXCR, which included quality filtering and error correction, TCR reads were aligned to human V, D, J and C references and then assembled into CDR3 clonotypes. The tcR package in R was used to analyze clonotype counts and gene usage diversity. Raw mapping reads were checked after the RNA-seq reads had been mapped by STAR aligner version 2.5.3a onto the human GRCh37 genome. To test how sequencing depth affected the clonotypes detected, IR-seq fastq files were randomly downsampled with Seqtk 1.3. TCRdb passed the public sequencing reads through fastp at Q25 and MiXCR, retaining productive beta sequences. Every CDR3 protein is listed once, alongside the most common genes and DNA of its rows. The V and J calls here are based on TCRdb, not the publication. The sample contains about 86,000 distinct CDR3 sequences, more than 9% of them found a single time. The top ten clonotypes cover under 15% of the sample.

This clonotype appeared many times. It has no known antigen specificity. The input lacks base qualities; no much larger clone sits a single base away. Every patient had bone marrow sampled at the time of active disease. Isolation of bone marrow mononuclear cells was performed by Ficoll-Hypaque density gradient centrifugation. Myeloma plasma cells were removed and CD138-negative cells were obtained by negative selection following labeling with CD138 magnetic microbeads on a MACS separator. The purity of the isolated cells was checked by flow cytometry with CD138 antibodies on an Attune NxT. TRIzol reagent was used to extract total RNA, which was then quantified with a NanoDrop spectrophotometer. For each patient, paired RNA-seq and IR-seq were run on the CD138-negative bone marrow sample from that patient. Overall study results and their limits: The correlation between IR-seq and RNA-seq shared clonotype proportions rose when single-read clonotypes were removed. The sorted CD138-negative fraction was not purified T cells but a mixed bone marrow immune population. IR-seq captured clonotypes at much higher depth and more reliably than RNA-seq, and smaller IR-seq throughput sufficed to identify most shared clonotypes. Single-read clonotypes made up roughly 81% of clonotypes but roughly 3.5% of total reads in IR-seq, and 70% to 75% of clonotypes and approximately 47% of reads in RNA-seq.

The chain was built from TRBV19 and TRBJ2-5; too little of a D gene remains to name it. This TCR was recovered from a donor older than 35 with multiple myeloma. Sequencing used a population of CD138-negative cells sorted from bone marrow. The cell subset or site label corresponds to: bone marrow mononuclear cells depleted of CD138+ plasma/myeloma cells by negative magnetic selection. The sequence in DNA is TGTGCCAGTAGTATAGACGGCCACGAGACCCAGTACTTC. Translated, this gives CASSIDGHETQYF.